This is a list of T cell receptor beta chains from one sample in a study of technical replicates of blood from a handful of donors. Data came from immunoSEQ multiplex PCR; TCRdb stores just in-frame clones and leaves some out. This table holds 56,000 or so clones, about 96% found once. Input material: PBMCs. These receptors all come from a human donor in good health. Some clones in this sample may be carry-over from other donors' samples. The conserved cysteine and the conserved F or W are not part of the CDR3 here. Each record gives: V gene, clone size, CDR3 protein. Clone size is shown for a subset of rows, as once, few, many or a class of expanded clone.

v_call: TRBV25-1
clone_size: .
cdr3_aa: ASSEGLSRAKRGYT

v_call: TRBV14
clone_size: .
cdr3_aa: ASSGLAVETQY

v_call: TRBV7-2
clone_size: .
cdr3_aa: ASSLLRTYMETQY

v_call: TRBV18
clone_size: .
cdr3_aa: ASSPPLAENTGELF

v_call: TRBV6-5
clone_size: .
cdr3_aa: ASSLGGAVTGELF

v_call: TRBV29-1
clone_size: .
cdr3_aa: SGQGTSYEQY

v_call: TRBV18
clone_size: .
cdr3_aa: ASSQGRDDIQY

v_call: TRBV7-8
clone_size: .
cdr3_aa: ASSLVPLNSPLH

v_call: TRBV7-9
clone_size: once
cdr3_aa: ASSLGGWDEQF

v_call: TRBV7-9
clone_size: .
cdr3_aa: ASSLTGTGPFREGDTQY

v_call: TRBV19
clone_size: .
cdr3_aa: ASFRTGRGDGYT

v_call: TRBV27
clone_size: .
cdr3_aa: ASSTLGQTSRYGYT

v_call: TRBV30
clone_size: .
cdr3_aa: AWSNSGYT

v_call: TRBV5-1
clone_size: .
cdr3_aa: ASSPGAYQSNSPLH

v_call: TRBV5-1
clone_size: .
cdr3_aa: ASSPKETAVYEQY

v_call: TRBV4-3
clone_size: .
cdr3_aa: ASSQDHQGLYGYT

v_call: TRBV4-3
clone_size: .
cdr3_aa: ASSQAASGGKETQY

v_call: TRBV5-1
clone_size: .
cdr3_aa: ASSPSTTGEQY

v_call: TRBV7-2
clone_size: .
cdr3_aa: ASSLVADKGNTIY

v_call: TRBV5-1
clone_size: .
cdr3_aa: ASGQGRAFGTDTQY

v_call: TRBV4-1
clone_size: once
cdr3_aa: ASSQVSRGKNIQY

v_call: TRBV5-1
clone_size: .
cdr3_aa: ASSRMGADSGNTIY

v_call: TRBV9
clone_size: .
cdr3_aa: ASSVALGQGFETQY

v_call: TRBV7-9
clone_size: .
cdr3_aa: ASSPAGDTEAF

v_call: TRBV29-1
clone_size: .
cdr3_aa: SVEAEGFGTQY

v_call: TRBV15
clone_size: .
cdr3_aa: AVLKRSGRNTGELF

v_call: TRBV4-3
clone_size: .
cdr3_aa: ASSLLGGGAQETQY

v_call: TRBV7-9
clone_size: .
cdr3_aa: ASSLGTGGNQPQH

v_call: TRBV2
clone_size: .
cdr3_aa: ASSESSGGWTQY

v_call: TRBV19
clone_size: .
cdr3_aa: ASSIGQVEGTEAF

v_call: TRBV19
clone_size: .
cdr3_aa: ASSRRQQGVNTEAF

v_call: TRBV5-4
clone_size: .
cdr3_aa: ASSPRQGTNYGYT

v_call: TRBV15
clone_size: .
cdr3_aa: ATSRQGARGETQY

v_call: TRBV30
clone_size: few
cdr3_aa: AWSGDRGHTEAF

v_call: TRBV11-2
clone_size: once
cdr3_aa: ASSRDRGRETQY

v_call: TRBV18
clone_size: .
cdr3_aa: ASSPGTGYYEQY

v_call: TRBV30
clone_size: .
cdr3_aa: AWSSGGAAYGYT

v_call: TRBV5-1
clone_size: .
cdr3_aa: ASSAGGRQETQY

v_call: TRBV4-3
clone_size: .
cdr3_aa: ASSQGGGIGTNEKLF

v_call: TRBV21-1
clone_size: once
cdr3_aa: ATRTGGYNEQF